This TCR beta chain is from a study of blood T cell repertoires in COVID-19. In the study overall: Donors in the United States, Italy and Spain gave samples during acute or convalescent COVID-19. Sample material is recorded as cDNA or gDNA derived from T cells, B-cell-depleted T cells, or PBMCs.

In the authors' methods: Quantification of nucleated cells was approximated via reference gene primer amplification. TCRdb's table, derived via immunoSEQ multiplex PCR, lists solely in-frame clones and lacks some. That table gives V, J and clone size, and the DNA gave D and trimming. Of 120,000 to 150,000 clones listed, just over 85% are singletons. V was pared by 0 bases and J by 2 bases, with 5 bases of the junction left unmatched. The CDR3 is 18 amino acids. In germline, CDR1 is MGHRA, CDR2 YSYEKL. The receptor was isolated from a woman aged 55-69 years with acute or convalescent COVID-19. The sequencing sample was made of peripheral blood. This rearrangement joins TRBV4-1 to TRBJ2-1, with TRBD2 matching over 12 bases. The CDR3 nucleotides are TGCGCCAGCAGCCAAGATAGGCTAGCGGGGGGGACCTACAATGAGCAGTTCTTC. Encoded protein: CASSQDRLAGGTYNEQFF.